The next 32 T cell receptor beta chains were all read from a single sample in a study of blood T cell repertoires in COVID-19. Profiled with immunoSEQ multiplex PCR; TCRdb holds only in-frame clones, not every one. Here the sample spans 300,000 to 350,000 clones, 80% to 90% being singletons. Sequences were obtained from PBMCs or T cells enriched from blood (not recorded which). The receptors were gathered from a man between 25 and 39 years old who had recovered from COVID-19.

A note on this clone: This CDR3 is also generated by other DNA sequences in the sample. The chain carries TRBV18 and TRBJ1-1; unclear D gene. Trimming removed 4 bases at V and 0 bases at J, with 6 bases between. The CDR3 has 13 residues. Germline CDR1 KGHSH, CDR2 LQKENI. In DNA, the CDR3 is TGTGCCAGCTCACTAGAGATGAACACTGAAGCTTTCTTT. Translation: CASSLEMNTEAFF.

The V call is TRBV9, the J call TRBJ2-1; TRBD2 matches at 12 bases. The CDR3 consists of 17 residues. V dropped 3 bases and J dropped 2; count of bases not matched to a gene: 6. Germline loops: CDR1 SGDLS, CDR2 YYNGEE. CDR3 nucleotide sequence: TGTGCCAGCAGCGGATCGTCTAGCGGGGGGGCCTACAATGAGCAGTTCTTC. Encoded protein: CASSGSSSGGAYNEQFF.

The chain joins TRBV29-1 to TRBJ2-3, with D perhaps matching TRBD2 (6 bases). The V gene lost 4 bases and the J gene lost 2 bases, with 10 bases spanning the gap. Germline loops: CDR1 SQVTM, CDR2 ANQGSEA. The CDR3 runs to 13 residues. The CDR3 reads CSVGLGLTDTQYF. The CDR3 bases are TGCAGCGTTGGGCTGGGACTCACAGATACGCAGTATTTT.

The rearrangement joins TRBV27 to TRBJ1-5; TRBD1 aligns across 9 bases. Germline V gives CDR1 MNHEY, CDR2 SMNVEV (reference sequence). With V trimmed by 5 bases and J by 2 bases, 7 bases remained unmatched. The CDR3 covers 16 residues. The CDR3 nucleotides read TGTGCCAGCAGTCCGGGACAGGGAGAGGGCAATCAGCCCCAGCATTTT. Protein sequence: CASSPGQGEGNQPQHF.

This clone was counted a single time. The chain carries TRBV18 and TRBJ1-2; 9 bases fit TRBD1. The CDR3 is made up of 15 amino acids. Germline CDR1 is KGHSH and CDR2 is LQKENI. J gave up 3 bases and V 2 bases, and 4 bases lay outside the gene matches. CDR3 in amino acids: CASSPGTGQDYGYTF. CDR3 sequence (DNA): TGTGCCAGCTCACCAGGGACAGGGCAGGACTATGGCTACACCTTC.

The chain recombines TRBV6-4 with TRBJ2-1, with D perhaps matching TRBD1 (6 bases). There are 15 residues in the CDR3. Deletions cut 4 bases from V and 6 bases from J, with 16 bases between. Germline CDR1 reads MRHNA; CDR2 reads SNTAGT. The CDR3 spells CASSGGSAGVNEQFF. The CDR3 DNA is TGTGCCAGCAGTGGGGGATCGGCAGGGGTCAATGAGCAGTTCTTC.

The rearrangement links TRBV6-5 to TRBJ2-7, with D possibly matching TRBD1 (6 bases). V shed 0 bases and J shed 6 bases, with 12 bases lying between them. Germline V CDR1 and CDR2: MNHEY, SVGAGI. This CDR3 has 14 amino acids. DNA of the CDR3: TGTGCCAGCAGTTACTCATACAGGGAAGGCGAGCAGTACTTC. As protein: CASSYSYREGEQYF.

This clone has only one observation. The genes are TRBV7-9 and TRBJ1-1, with D possibly being TRBD1 (5 bases). The CDR3 spans 13 residues. V dropped 6 bases and J dropped 8 bases, with 16 bases sitting between them. Germline V gives CDR1 SEHNR, CDR2 FQNEAQ (reference sequence). CDR3 DNA: TGTGCCAGCAGTTTGGCGGGGGGTGACGAAGCTTTCTTT. Translated: CASSLAGGDEAFF.

A note on this clone: The sample holds other DNA sequences that translate to the same CDR3. The chain employs TRBV5-1 and TRBJ1-1; no firm D call. The germline CDR1 and CDR2 sequences are SGHRS and YFSETQ. The CDR3 runs 13 residues. Trimming shortened V by 1 base and J by 1 base, and 5 bases separated the two germline ends. The CDR3 coding sequence is TGCGCCAGCAGCTTGACGGGGAACACTGAAGCTTTCTTT. It codes for CASSLTGNTEAFF.

This chain joins TRBV10-1 and TRBJ1-1, with TRBD1 as a possible D gene (6 bases). There are 13 residues in the CDR3. Per the germline V gene, CDR1 is WNHNN and CDR2 is SYGVQD (reference sequence). Trimming took 6 bases from V and 8 from J, leaving 16 bases between them. CDR3 DNA sequence: TGCGCCAGCAGCCAACTCACAGGGACAGAAGCTTTCTTT. It yields the protein CASSQLTGTEAFF.

This clone was picked up one time. The chain is built from TRBV4-2 and TRBJ1-1; 8 bases agree with TRBD1. The germline CDR1 and CDR2 sequences are LGHNA and YNFKEQ. The CDR3 totals 16 residues. With V trimmed by 0 bases and J by 4 bases, 7 bases remained unmatched. CDR3: CASSQDRGRWGTEAFF. The CDR3 DNA reads TGTGCCAGCAGCCAAGACAGGGGGCGATGGGGCACTGAAGCTTTCTTT.

The chain carries TRBV7-9 and TRBJ2-1, with no clear D. V was shortened by 3 bases and J by 7 bases, with 4 bases between the two germline ends. The CDR3 contains 11 residues. CDR1 and CDR2 (germline): SEHNR, FQNEAQ (reference sequence). CDR3 amino acids: CASSFRNEQFF. CDR3 nucleotides: TGTGCCAGCAGCTTCAGAAATGAGCAGTTCTTC.

The J gene is TRBJ2-7, the V gene TRBV30; 7 bases match TRBD1. V trimming: 3 bases; J trimming: 4 bases; junction bases outside the gene matches: 18. CDR1 is GTSNPN and CDR2 is SVGIG in the germline V gene (reference sequence). This CDR3 has 17 residues. The CDR3 coding sequence is TGTGCCTGGAGGCGAGGGGGCGGGTTCTCTCCAATGTACGAGCAGTACTTC. Translation: CAWRRGGGFSPMYEQYF.

The chain recombines TRBV9 with TRBJ2-7; D is undetermined. Between the trimmed V and J ends, which lost 4 bases and 6 bases, there was a span of 11 bases. Germline V gives CDR1 SGDLS, CDR2 YYNGEE. This CDR3 comprises 12 residues. For the CDR3, the DNA is TGTGCCAGCAGCTCACCGCGTCGCGAGCAGTACTTC. Its translation is CASSSPRREQYF.

The V and J genes are TRBV19 and TRBJ1-1; tentative D call: TRBD1 (6 bases). The CDR3 is 14 residues long. The V end was cut by 7 bases, the J end by 2 bases, with 14 bases between. Germline lookup yields CDR1 LNHDA and CDR2 SQIVND (reference sequence). The CDR3 spells CASKGQQGNTEAFF. CDR3 DNA sequence: TGTGCCAGTAAGGGCCAACAGGGTAACACTGAAGCTTTCTTT.

This clone was detected only a few times. This rearrangement joins TRBV9 to TRBJ2-7; 8 bases map to TRBD2. After removal of 4 bases from V and 4 bases from J, the junction contained 7 bases not matched to a gene. In germline, CDR1 is SGDLS, CDR2 YYNGEE. The CDR3 spans 14 residues. The CDR3 spells CASSLGLVAYEQYF. For the CDR3, the DNA is TGTGCCAGCAGCTTGGGACTAGTGGCGTACGAGCAGTACTTC.

The chain uses TRBV5-6 and TRBJ1-2; D remains unclear. The CDR3 is made up of 17 amino acids. V shed 2 bases and J shed 5 bases, with 22 bases lying between them. CDR1 is SGHDT and CDR2 is YYEEEE in the germline V gene. The chain's CDR3 is CASSFRALGPAGYGYTF. The CDR3 DNA sequence: TGTGCCAGCAGCTTTAGGGCTCTGGGCCCGGCGGGATATGGCTACACCTTC.

The chain combines TRBV27 with TRBJ1-4, with 8 nucleotides matching TRBD1. The junction had 3 bases not matched to a gene; V was cut back by 3 bases and J by 3 bases. CDR3 length: 15 amino acids. CDR1 is MNHEY and CDR2 is SMNVEV in the germline V gene (reference sequence). The CDR3 sequence: CASSFPTGANEKLFF. The CDR3 DNA follows: TGTGCCAGCAGTTTCCCGACAGGGGCTAATGAAAAACTGTTTTTT.

The chain combines TRBV6-4 with TRBJ2-1; 12 positions agree with TRBD1. Germline V gives CDR1 MRHNA, CDR2 SNTAGT. There are 15 residues in the CDR3. V lost 3 bases to trimming and J lost 4 bases; unmatched junction nucleotides: 1. In DNA form, the CDR3 reads TGTGCCAGCAGTGAGGGACAGGGGGCGTACAATGAGCAGTTCTTC. Its translation is CASSEGQGAYNEQFF.

Remarks on this clone: Other DNA sequences in the same sample also yield this CDR3. DNA of the CDR3: TGTGCCTGGAGTGTTATGAACACTGAAGCTTTCTTT. This sequence encodes CAWSVMNTEAFF. The chain couples TRBV30 to TRBJ1-1; D remains ambiguous. The CDR3 is 12 residues long. Trimming stripped 0 bases from V and 0 bases from J, with 2 bases between. Germline loops: CDR1 GTSNPN, CDR2 SVGIG (reference sequence). Drawing the rest from reference TRBV30 and TRBJ1-1, the complete variable domain is SQTIHQWPATLVQPVGSPLSLECTVEGTSNPNLYWYRQAAGRGLQLLFYSVGIGQISSEVPQNLSASRPQDRQFILSSKKLLLSDSGFYLCAWSVMNTEAFFGQGTRLTVV.

Points on this clone: This same CDR3 is encoded by further DNA sequences in the sample. The V call is TRBV9, the J call TRBJ1-6; D remains ambiguous. V was pared by 0 bases and J by 9 bases, with 10 bases between. The CDR3 has 14 residues. The germline CDR1 and CDR2 sequences are SGDLS and YYNGEE. The CDR3 coding sequence is TGTGCCAGCAGCGTAGGCGACCGGGGTTCACCCCTCCACTTT. It yields the protein CASSVGDRGSPLHF.

The chain has TRBV30 and TRBJ1-4; D is ambiguous. V was shortened by 0 bases and J by 6 bases, with 11 bases between the two germline ends. The length of the CDR3 is 14 residues. CDR1 GTSNPN and CDR2 SVGIG come from the germline V gene (reference sequence). In nucleotides, the CDR3 is TGTGCCTGGAGTGTAGGCGGGAGTGATGAAAAACTGTTTTTT. Translating it yields CAWSVGGSDEKLFF.

The chain uses TRBV7-9 and TRBJ2-7; D remains unclear. Germline loops: CDR1 SEHNR, CDR2 FQNEAQ (reference sequence). This CDR3 has 12 residues. Trimming removed 2 bases at V and 6 bases at J, with 8 bases between. The CDR3 coding sequence is TGTGCCAGCAGCTTACCCTCGGGCGAGCAGTACTTC. It translates to CASSLPSGEQYF. Full variable domain (outside the CDR3, taken from reference TRBV7-9 and TRBJ2-7): DTGVSQNPRHKITKRGQNVTFRCDPISEHNRLYWYRQTLGQGPEFLTYFQNEAQLEKSRLLSDRFSAERPKGSFSTLEIQRTEQGDSAMYLCASSLPSGEQYFGPGTRLTVT.

The chain's CDR3 is CASSAGAGYTF. The DNA of the CDR3 is TGTGCCAGCAGTGCAGGGGCTGGCTACACCTTC. This chain joins TRBV6-2 or TRBV6-3 and TRBJ1-2, with D maybe TRBD1 (6 bases). Germline V gene sequence: CDR1 MNHEY, CDR2 SVGEGT. The CDR3 has 11 amino acids. The ends were cut back, 5 bases at V and 7 bases at J, with 8 bases in the middle.

The chain joins TRBV12-3 or TRBV12-4 to TRBJ2-2; D uncertain. This CDR3 is built from 13 residues. V lost 3 bases and J 4 bases, leaving 6 bases between the germline ends. The CDR3 here is CASSFLTTGELFF. For the CDR3, the DNA is TGTGCCAGCAGTTTTCTAACCACCGGGGAGCTGTTTTTT.

The CDR3 DNA reads as TGCGCCAGCAGCCGAGACAGGGGAGGGACTGAAGCTTTCTTT. Its translation: CASSRDRGGTEAFF. The chain has TRBV5-1 and TRBJ1-1, with TRBD1 matching over 8 bases. Germline CDR1 is SGHRS and CDR2 is YFSETQ. V lost 4 bases and J lost 5; bases outside the gene matches: 7. The CDR3 consists of 14 residues.

This rearrangement joins TRBV5-6 to TRBJ2-7; D call uncertain. The germline gives CDR1 SGHDT, CDR2 YYEEEE. Trimming stripped 3 bases from V and 8 bases from J, with 18 bases between. The length of the CDR3 is 14 residues. Here the CDR3 reads CASSSEDWRAKQYF. The DNA for the CDR3 is TGTGCCAGCAGCTCCGAGGATTGGCGCGCGAAGCAGTACTTC.

The chain carries TRBV5-4 and TRBJ2-3; 9 bases align to TRBD1. This CDR3 is 16 amino acids long. V trimming: 0 bases; J trimming: 3 bases; junction bases outside the gene matches: 5. The V gene's germline CDR1 is SGHNT and CDR2 YYREEE (reference sequence). The CDR3 sequence: CASSLASGQGTDTQYF. CDR3 nucleotides: TGTGCCAGCAGCTTGGCCTCCGGACAGGGGACAGATACGCAGTATTTT.

CDR3 in DNA: TGTGCCAGCAGCCCCCGACAGGGGGTGGGAGAAAAACTGTTTTTT. Translated, it gives CASSPRQGVGEKLFF. The chain carries TRBV14 and TRBJ1-4; 9 nucleotides align to TRBD1. CDR3 size: 15 residues. The V gene's germline CDR1 is SGHDN and CDR2 FVKESK. The V and J ends lost 4 bases and 8 bases, in that order; junction bases with no gene match: 8.

V is TRBV5-4 and J is TRBJ2-2; 13 nucleotides agree with TRBD2. Germline lookup yields CDR1 SGHNT and CDR2 YYREEE (reference sequence). Trimming removed 2 bases from V and 3 bases from J; junction bases left unmatched: 4. The length of the CDR3 is 17 residues. CDR3 nucleotides: TGTGCCAGCAGCTTACTAGCGGGGGGGCTAGACACCGGGGAGCTGTTTTTT. Protein sequence: CASSLLAGGLDTGELFF.

This chain uses TRBV5-6 with TRBJ1-6, with TRBD1 identical over 10 bases. Germline CDR1 SGHDT, CDR2 YYEEEE. V gave up 8 bases and J gave up 8 bases; unmatched junction bases: 10. The CDR3 runs to 15 residues. The CDR3 bases are TGTGCCAGTAACCGCCGGGACAGGGGATATTCACCCCTCCACTTT. Translating it yields CASNRRDRGYSPLHF. The full variable domain, completed using reference TRBV5-6 and TRBJ1-6, is DAGVTQSPTHLIKTRGQQVTLRCSPKSGHDTVSWYQQALGQGPQFIFQYYEEEERQRGNFPDRFSGHQFPNYSSELNVNALLLGDSALYLCASNRRDRGYSPLHFGNGTRLTVT.

This chain uses TRBV9 with TRBJ1-3, with a tentative D call TRBD1 (5 bases). Germline V lookup: CDR1 SGDLS, CDR2 YYNGEE. CDR3 size: 12 residues. Trimming pared 4 bases from V and 6 bases from J, leaving 8 bases between. The CDR3 reads CASSSQANTIYF. Here the CDR3 DNA reads TGTGCCAGCAGCTCACAGGCAAACACCATATATTTT. The entire variable domain, with the rest obtained from reference TRBV9 and TRBJ1-3, is as follows: DSGVTQTPKHLITATGQRVTLRCSPRSGDLSVYWYQQSLDQGLQFLIQYYNGEERAKGNILERFSAQQFPDLHSELNLSSLELGDSALYFCASSSQANTIYFGEGSWLTVV.